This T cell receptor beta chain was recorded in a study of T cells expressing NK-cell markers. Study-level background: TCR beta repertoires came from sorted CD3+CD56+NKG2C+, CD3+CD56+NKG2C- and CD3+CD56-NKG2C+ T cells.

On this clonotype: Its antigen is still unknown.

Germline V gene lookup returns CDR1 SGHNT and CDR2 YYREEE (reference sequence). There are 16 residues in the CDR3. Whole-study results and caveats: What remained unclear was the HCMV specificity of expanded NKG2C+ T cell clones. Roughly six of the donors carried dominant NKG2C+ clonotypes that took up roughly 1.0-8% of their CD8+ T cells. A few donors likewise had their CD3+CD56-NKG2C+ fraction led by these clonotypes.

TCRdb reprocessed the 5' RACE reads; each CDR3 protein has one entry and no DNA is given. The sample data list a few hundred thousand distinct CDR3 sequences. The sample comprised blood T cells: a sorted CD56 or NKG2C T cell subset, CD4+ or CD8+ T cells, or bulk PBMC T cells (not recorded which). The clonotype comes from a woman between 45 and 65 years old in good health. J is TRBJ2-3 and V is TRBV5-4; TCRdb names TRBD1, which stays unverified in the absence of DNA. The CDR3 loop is CASSFQGSSSTDTQYF.